The TCR beta chain under discussion was sequenced for a study of CD8+CD57+ T cells in acquired aplastic anemia. As for the study in general: The sorted CD4+ and CD8+ cells yielded an average approximately 3.2 ug of DNA. Among healthy donors, CD4+ cells averaged roughly 9.9 million reads. Study-wide results and caveats: Patients and controls were found to share twenty-nine CD8+ CDR3 sequences. The CD8+ Simpson's diversity of patients and controls was not significantly different.

The study profiled TCR beta VDJ and CDR3 using genomic DNA as template. TCRdb fed the reads into MiXCR, producing one record per CDR3 protein. The data contain 200,000 to 250,000 distinct CDR3 sequences, roughly 35% of them singletons. Only a few counts were recorded for this clonotype. As yet, its antigen is unknown. The receptor's source is a human donor in good health, serving as a control. The material sequenced was sorted CD4+, CD8+, or CD8+CD57+ T cells (not recorded which) from PBMCs.

The CDR3 nucleotides read TGTGCCAGCAGCCAACTACAGGGGGCGGCTGAAGCTTTCTTT. This gives the protein CASSQLQGAAEAFF. This chain uses TRBV3-1 with TRBJ1-1, with 9 bases that match TRBD1. Trimming took 2 bases from V and 6 from J; bases not matched to a gene: 4. Germline loops: CDR1 LGHDT, CDR2 YNNKEL (reference sequence). CDR3 length equals 14 residues.